The next 32 T cell receptor beta chains were all read from a single sample in a study of low-dose radiotherapy and immunotherapy resistance in tumors. Gene-specific TRAV and TRBV primers were used for first-strand cDNA, covering alpha and beta chains. The TCRs were subjected to amplification over roughly 18 PCR cycles employing a constant-region primer in conjunction with a V-primer adapter. TCRdb processed the reads anew with MiXCR; each CDR3 protein has one entry. In the table there are 16,000 or so distinct CDR3 sequences, about 70% of which are singletons. Receptors originate from a human donor with advanced metastatic prostate, ovarian, gallbladder or colorectal cancer (not recorded which). This table probably holds off-target reads from a library built for another chain.

The chain uses TRBV3-1 and TRBJ2-1; unclear D gene. The CDR3 is 14 residues long. The germline V gene has CDR1 LGHDT and CDR2 YNNKEL (reference sequence). V dropped 1 base and J dropped 4 bases, with 8 bases sitting between them. The CDR3 reads CASSQAGSYNEQFF. The CDR3 DNA is TGTGCCAGCAGCCAAGCGGGCTCATACAATGAGCAGTTCTTC.

This chain joins TRBV11-2 and TRBJ2-7, with TRBD1 identical over 8 bases. Germline-derived CDR1 and CDR2 are SGHAT and FQNNGV. CDR3 length: 15 amino acids. With 1 base clipped from V and 7 bases from J, the junction kept 9 bases outside the gene matches. The CDR3 reads CASSLAGAGGREQYF. CDR3 in DNA: TGTGCCAGCAGCTTAGCCGGGGCAGGGGGCCGGGAGCAGTACTTC.

The rearrangement uses TRBV20-1 and TRBJ1-1, with a tentative D call TRBD1 (5 bases). With 1 base removed from V and 1 base from J, the gap between germline ends came to 10 bases. The CDR3 length is 14 residues. Germline V gene data show CDR1 as DFQATT and CDR2 as SNEGSKA (reference sequence). The CDR3: CSARGGAENTEAFF. CDR3 sequence (DNA): TGCAGTGCTAGAGGTGGGGCGGAGAACACTGAAGCTTTCTTT.

This rearrangement joins TRBV5-6 to TRBJ2-4; 8 bases line up with TRBD1. Germline CDR1 and CDR2: SGHDT and YYEEEE. The CDR3 has 17 residues. J was trimmed by 3 bases and V by 6 bases; bases with no gene match: 14. DNA of the CDR3: TGTGCCAGCACCAAATCGCCGGACAGGGTGGGCAAAAACATTCAGTACTTC. The encoded protein is CASTKSPDRVGKNIQYF.

The CDR3 here is CASNQAQYEQYF. CDR3 bases: TGTGCCAGCAATCAGGCCCAGTACGAGCAGTACTTC. The rearrangement uses TRBV28 and TRBJ2-7; D gene ambiguous. The CDR3 is 12 amino acids. Germline assignment: CDR1 MDHEN and CDR2 SYDVKM. V was pared by 7 bases and J by 4 bases, with 11 bases between.

This clonotype was seen only a few times. The chain combines TRBV24-1 with TRBJ2-3; D is ambiguous. The CDR3 has 16 residues. Germline values: CDR1 KGHDR, CDR2 SFDVKD. The V end was cut by 3 bases, the J end by 0 bases, with 12 bases between. CDR3 nucleotide sequence: TGTGCCACCAGTGATAGACCTACGCCTAGCACAGATACGCAGTATTTT. Its protein is CATSDRPTPSTDTQYF.

The rearrangement joins TRBV4-2 to TRBJ1-2; no clear D. Trimming removed 4 bases at V and 5 bases at J, with 14 bases between. CDR3 length equals 14 residues. In germline, CDR1 is LGHNA, CDR2 YNFKEQ. The CDR3 sequence is CASSPGRAGYGYTF. In DNA form, the CDR3 reads TGTGCCAGCAGCCCCGGACGGGCGGGGTATGGCTACACCTTC.

This clonotype was seen a single time. The chain combines TRBV11-3 with TRBJ1-1; 11 bases align to TRBD1. The CDR3 is 14 residues long. V gave up 5 bases and J gave up 6 bases; unmatched junction bases: 5. Germline V lookup: CDR1 SGHNT, CDR2 YENEEA. The CDR3 loop reads CASSPQGQGAEAFF. The CDR3 nucleotides are TGTGCCAGCAGCCCACAGGGACAGGGGGCTGAAGCTTTCTTT. The whole variable domain, filled in from reference TRBV11-3 and TRBJ1-1, reads EAGVVQSPRYKIIEKKQPVAFWCNPISGHNTLYWYLQNLGQGPELLIRYENEEAVDDSQLPKDRFSAERLKGVDSTLKIQPAELGDSAVYLCASSPQGQGAEAFFGQGTRLTVV.

The chain is built from TRBV29-1 and TRBJ2-5; TRBD2 is a possible D gene (5 bases). Trimming took off 5 bases at V and 1 base at J, with 8 bases between the two ends. The CDR3 extends over 12 amino acids. The germline V gene encodes CDR1 SQVTM and CDR2 ANQGSEA. Written as DNA, the CDR3 is TGCAGCGTTAACGGAGGCCAAGAGACCCAGTACTTC. Encoded protein: CSVNGGQETQYF.

This chain joins TRBV30 and TRBJ2-3, with 9 bases lining up with TRBD1. This CDR3 contains 14 residues. Germline V CDR1 and CDR2: GTSNPN, SVGIG (reference sequence). The V gene end was trimmed by 5 bases and the J gene end by 6 bases; junction bases not matched to a gene: 9. CDR3 nucleotides: TGTGCCTGGGCCCGGGACAGGGTTTCTGATACGCAGTATTTT. Translation gives CAWARDRVSDTQYF.

The rearrangement uses TRBV2 and TRBJ2-1; 9 bases align to TRBD2. V shed 8 bases, J shed 6 bases, and the junction held 14 bases outside the gene matches. This CDR3 is built from 16 residues. CDR1 is SNHLY, CDR2 FYNNEI, per germline. CDR3 in amino acids: CASHRLAAPMGNEQFF. The CDR3 coding sequence is TGTGCCAGCCACAGACTAGCGGCTCCTATGGGCAATGAGCAGTTCTTC. Variable domain in full (rest from reference TRBV2 and TRBJ2-1): EPEVTQTPSHQVTQMGQEVILRCVPISNHLYFYWYRQILGQKVEFLVSFYNNEISEKSEIFDDQFSVERPDGSNFTLKIRSTKLEDSAMYFCASHRLAAPMGNEQFFGPGTRLTVL.

The V and J genes are TRBV5-4 and TRBJ2-3, with D perhaps TRBD1 (5 bases). The CDR3 is 15 amino acids. The V gene's germline CDR1 is SGHNT and CDR2 YYREEE (reference sequence). V was cut by 0 bases and J by 5 bases, with 13 bases left in between. The CDR3 coding sequence is TGTGCCAGCAGCTTGGTGGGGCAGACGGTAGATACGCAGTATTTT. This encodes CASSLVGQTVDTQYF.

The V and J genes are TRBV7-6 and TRBJ2-7, with 8 bases lining up with TRBD2. Germline V gene lookup returns CDR1 SGHVS and CDR2 FNYEAQ. The length of the CDR3 is 14 residues. The J segment lost 5 bases and the V segment lost 5 bases, leaving 8 bases of the junction unmatched. The CDR3, as DNA: TGTGCCAGCAGCGTCAGCGGGAGTATCAACGAGCAGTACTTC. It encodes CASSVSGSINEQYF.

This rearrangement joins TRBV5-6 to TRBJ2-5, with TRBD2 identical over 14 bases. The CDR3 spans 17 residues. V lost 3 bases to trimming and J lost 5 bases; unmatched junction nucleotides: 9. The germline CDR1 and CDR2 sequences are SGHDT and YYEEEE. The CDR3 DNA is TGTGCCAGCAGCTCGACAACGACTAGCGGGAGGGCTGAGACCCAGTACTTC. It yields the protein CASSSTTTSGRAETQYF.

A note on this clonotype: One end of the junction varies from germline; a read error may be responsible. The chain couples TRBV6-1 to TRBJ1-5, with D tentatively TRBD1 (5 bases). Germline V lookup: CDR1 MNHNS, CDR2 SASEGT. The CDR3 contains 14 residues. CDR3 in DNA: TGTGCCATCAGTGACCTGACAGTCAATCAGCCCCAGCATTTT. Translating it yields CAISDLTVNQPQHF.

The chain uses TRBV28 and TRBJ2-3, with D tentatively TRBD1 or TRBD2 (5 bases each). The germline CDR1 and CDR2 sequences are MDHEN and SYDVKM. The CDR3 runs to 13 residues. V dropped 5 bases and J dropped 2 bases, with 8 bases sitting between them. CDR3 in amino acids: CASSGTYTDTQYF. The CDR3 DNA sequence: TGTGCCAGCAGTGGGACCTACACAGATACGCAGTATTTT.

The chain employs TRBV4-1 and TRBJ1-1; TRBD1 might be the D (6 bases). Trimming pared 2 bases from V and 6 bases from J, leaving 16 bases between. Looked up from germline, CDR1 is MGHRA and CDR2 is YSYEKL. The CDR3 consists of 15 residues. The CDR3 region has the DNA TGCGCCAGCAGCCAATCAATGCTTCGGGGGCCTGAAGCTTTCTTT. Amino acids: CASSQSMLRGPEAFF.

The chain combines TRBV14 with TRBJ2-3; D is perhaps TRBD1 (5 bases). Germline CDR1 is SGHDN and CDR2 is FVKESK. The length of the CDR3 is 16 residues. With 1 base removed from V and 1 base from J, the gap between germline ends came to 12 bases. The CDR3 nucleotides read TGTGCCAGCAGCCAAGCTTGGGGCAGGGGCACAGATACGCAGTATTTT. Protein sequence: CASSQAWGRGTDTQYF.

The chain combines TRBV6-5 with TRBJ2-6; D ambiguous. The CDR3 length is 13 residues. Germline values: CDR1 MNHEY, CDR2 SVGAGI. V was shortened by 6 bases and J by 3 bases, with 6 bases between the two germline ends. CDR3 bases: TGTGCCAGCAGGTCCGATGGGGCCAACGTCCTGACTTTC. Translating it yields CASRSDGANVLTF.

This sequence joins TRBV28 and TRBJ1-3; D uncertain. V shed 8 bases and J shed 0 bases, with 14 bases lying between them. This CDR3 is built from 15 residues. Germline CDR1 MDHEN, CDR2 SYDVKM. In nucleotides, the CDR3 is TGTGCCAGCCTGGAGCCCCCGAGCTCTGGAAACACCATATATTTT. This codes for CASLEPPSSGNTIYF.

This clonotype was observed once. The chain uses TRBV6-2 or TRBV6-3 and TRBJ2-7; a possible D gene is TRBD1 (5 bases). The V gene lost 2 bases and the J gene lost 0 bases, with 14 bases spanning the gap. Germline values: CDR1 MNHEY, CDR2 SVGEGT. CDR3 length: 16 amino acids. The chain's CDR3 is CASSYPPSGASYEQYF. The CDR3 region has the DNA TGTGCCAGCAGTTACCCCCCCAGTGGGGCCTCCTACGAGCAGTACTTC.

This chain links TRBV9 with TRBJ1-1; TRBD1 matches at 7 bases. The CDR3 consists of 15 residues. Losses at the gene ends were 7 bases for V and 0 bases for J; bases not matched to a gene: 9. The germline gives CDR1 SGDLS, CDR2 YYNGEE. CDR3 nucleotides: TGTGCCAGCGGAATTTCGACAGGGTTGAACACTGAAGCTTTCTTT. This encodes CASGISTGLNTEAFF.

The J gene is TRBJ1-4, the V gene TRBV7-2; the match to TRBD1 covers 7 bases. J lost 7 bases, V lost 5 bases, and 10 bases had no gene match. Germline assignment: CDR1 SGHTA and CDR2 FQGNSA. This CDR3 has 15 amino acids. CDR3 amino acids: CASSLQTGSGEKLFF. The CDR3 nucleotides are TGTGCCAGCAGCCTTCAGACAGGGTCGGGTGAAAAACTGTTTTTT.

This clonotype was seen just once. The chain uses TRBV18 and TRBJ1-5, with D perhaps TRBD1 (5 bases). Trimming left V 5 bases short and J 4 bases short, with 9 bases between. The length of the CDR3 is 13 residues. The germline V gene has CDR1 KGHSH and CDR2 LQKENI. The CDR3 region is CASSGDSNQPQHF. The CDR3 coding sequence is TGTGCCAGCTCAGGAGACAGTAATCAGCCCCAGCATTTT.

This chain joins TRBV5-4 and TRBJ2-7, with D possibly TRBD2 on 5 matching bases. Germline-derived CDR1 and CDR2 are SGHNT and YYREEE (reference sequence). This CDR3 spans 13 amino acids. V lost 3 bases, J lost 3 bases, and 10 bases lay in between. CDR3 in amino acids: CASSSVGVYEQYF. The CDR3 DNA reads TGTGCCAGCAGCTCGGTCGGGGTCTACGAGCAGTACTTC. The full variable domain, its missing parts supplied by reference TRBV5-4 and TRBJ2-7, is ETGVTQSPTHLIKTRGQQVTLRCSSQSGHNTVSWYQQALGQGPQFIFQYYREEENGRGNFPPRFSGLQFPNYSSELNVNALELDDSALYLCASSSVGVYEQYFGPGTRLTVT.

The J gene is TRBJ2-2, the V gene TRBV7-9, with D possibly matching TRBD1 (5 bases). The CDR3 has 13 residues. V dropped 10 bases and J dropped 3 bases, with 12 bases sitting between them. Germline values: CDR1 SEHNR, CDR2 FQNEAQ (reference sequence). The CDR3 sequence: CATSQGDTGELFF. In DNA form, the CDR3 reads TGTGCCACCTCGCAGGGTGACACCGGGGAGCTGTTTTTT.

The rearrangement joins TRBV4-2 to TRBJ2-7; the D is unclear. This CDR3 has 16 residues. V gave up 0 bases and J gave up 7 bases, with 19 bases separating them. CDR1 LGHNA and CDR2 YNFKEQ come from the germline V gene. CDR3 sequence (DNA): TGTGCCAGCAGCCAAGATCCCGGTTTTACTACCTGGGAGCAGTACTTC. It codes for CASSQDPGFTTWEQYF.

V usage is TRBV7-3 and J usage is TRBJ2-2; TRBD1 or TRBD2 may be the D gene (5 bases each). This CDR3 is built from 14 residues. Deletions cut 2 bases from V and 7 bases from J, with 11 bases between. Germline values: CDR1 SGHTA, CDR2 FQGTGA. The CDR3 DNA follows: TGTGCCAGCAGCTTAGAGGGACGCAACGGGGAGCTGTTTTTT. It codes for CASSLEGRNGELFF.

The chain carries TRBV28 and TRBJ2-7; TRBD1 matches 11 bases. Per the germline V gene, CDR1 is MDHEN and CDR2 is SYDVKM. V was pared by 2 bases and J by 5 bases, with 5 bases of the junction left unmatched. CDR3 length equals 15 residues. CDR3 amino acids: CASSLKGQGVDEQYF. CDR3 nucleotide sequence: TGTGCCAGCAGTTTAAAGGGACAGGGGGTCGACGAGCAGTACTTC.

V and J are TRBV6-5 and TRBJ1-2; TRBD1 aligns across 7 bases. CDR3 size: 13 residues. V gave up 6 bases and J gave up 7 bases; unmatched junction bases: 8. Germline V gene data show CDR1 as MNHEY and CDR2 as SVGAGI. The CDR3 nucleotides are TGTGCCAGCAGCACGACAGGGCATATTGGCTACACCTTC. Translating gives CASSTTGHIGYTF.

This sequence joins TRBV5-6 and TRBJ1-1; D might be TRBD1 (5 bases). The CDR3 spans 15 residues. The germline gives CDR1 SGHDT, CDR2 YYEEEE. The V end was cut by 1 base, the J end by 5 bases, with 15 bases between. The CDR3 nucleotides read TGTGCCAGCAGCTTGAGGGGTGGCGTCGGGACTGAAGCTTTCTTT. Protein: CASSLRGGVGTEAFF.

This clonotype was observed a handful of times. Its ends do not fully match the called genes, so a read error is possible. This chain links TRBV29-1 with TRBJ2-5; D remains ambiguous. This CDR3 contains 12 residues. Germline V gene sequence: CDR1 SQVTM, CDR2 ANQGSEA. CDR3 sequence: CSVGSYQGTQYF. The CDR3 DNA sequence: TGCAGCGTTGGTAGTTATCAAGGGACCCAGTACTTC.